This T cell receptor beta chain was profiled in a study of PD-1 blockade in classical Hodgkin lymphoma. The patients all showed relapse after autologous stem cell transplantation, while their brentuximab vedotin exposure varied. Complete response, partial response or progressive disease was each patient's best response. Notes on the study in general: CD4+ TCR diversity climbed significantly by C4D1, unlike CD8+ TCR diversity. Patients starting nivolumab under 1 year after ASCT were excluded.

With regard to this clone: Antigen unknown.

This CDR3 spans 15 amino acids. V shed 0 bases and J shed 7 bases, with 16 bases lying between them. Germline CDR1 is SGHRS and CDR2 is YFSETQ. The assay was immunoSEQ multiplex PCR, and TCRdb's table has in-frame clones only and misses some. The data show 25,000 to 35,000 clones, 71% seen once. Sequences were derived from peripheral blood mononuclear cells (PBMCs), sampled before the second cycle of nivolumab. This chain links TRBV5-1 with TRBJ1-1; D is possibly TRBD1 (6 bases). This clonotype was obtained from a human donor with classical Hodgkin lymphoma. Here the CDR3 DNA reads TGCGCCAGCAGCTTGGCTCCCAGGGGTAATAGTGAAGCTTTCTTT. Its translation is CASSLAPRGNSEAFF.